This T cell receptor beta chain emerged from a study of chemoradiotherapy in HPV16-positive cancers. The overall study: Candidate HPV-specific clones and shared TCR motifs came from a couple of HPV16-positive patients. Findings and caveats of the study: HPV-responsive T-cell expansion during chemoradiotherapy was linked to improved recurrence-free survival in HPV16-positive patients. During treatment, candidate HPV-specific clones and E7-related motifs expanded in tumor.

After removal of 7 bases from V and 5 bases from J, the junction contained 4 bases not matched to a gene. The CDR3 is 12 residues long. In germline, CDR1 is SEHNR, CDR2 FQNEAQ (reference sequence). For this clone: Its target is unknown.

Only in-frame clones appear in the TCRdb table, and some are missing; sequencing was by immunoSEQ multiplex PCR. The sample lists approximately 2,000 clones, about four fifths occurring once. Over chemoradiotherapy, repertoires were sampled more than once. Sequences were derived from tumor tissue, sampled from a patient who underwent chemoradiotherapy. The rearrangement uses TRBV7-9 and TRBJ2-5, with TRBD2 identical over 7 bases. The receptor comes from a human donor with HPV-associated anogenital cancer. The CDR3 coding sequence is TGTGCCAGCAACCGGGGGGTGGAGACCCAGTACTTC. It yields the protein CASNRGVETQYF.